This T cell receptor (beta chain) was identified during a study of post-analysis software for immune sequencing data. Notes on the study in general: In patients, TRBV5-6, TRBV5-1 and TRBV20-1 belonged to roughly 5 TRBV segments found more frequently than in controls. Controls showed significantly higher normalized Chao1 diversity than did multiple sclerosis patients.

Included in the TCR beta cDNA libraries were unique molecular identifiers. TCRdb passed the PCR reads through MiXCR, listing each CDR3 protein once. In the table there are approximately 460,000 distinct CDR3 sequences, around 40% of which are singletons. With 3 bases removed from V and 3 bases from J, the gap between germline ends came to 9 bases. The CDR3 contains 14 residues. Per germline, CDR1 SGHRS and CDR2 YFSETQ. Concerning this clonotype: Its target is unknown.

The sequencing input was blood. This sequence joins TRBV5-1 and TRBJ1-4; D gene ambiguous. This TCR was recovered from a girl aged 10-17 years with multiple sclerosis. The CDR3 nucleotides are TGCGCCAGCAGCTCGTCGGGGTCTAATGAAAAACTGTTTTTT. It yields the protein CASSSSGSNEKLFF.